Each of the 2 T cell receptor beta chains below was sequenced from the same sample in a study of T cell repertoires in aging, cancer and after chemotherapy. Peripheral blood genomic DNA, not sorted cells or RNA, was the template. TRB rearrangements spanning V, D and J were amplified using mixed TRB-A/B primers. TCRdb re-called the multiplex PCR reads through MiXCR, storing one row per CDR3 protein. The data contain about 3,000 distinct CDR3 sequences, 20% to 30% of them singletons. What was sequenced was blood. The receptor source for this set is a human donor in good health.

The chain employs TRBV10-3 and TRBJ2-1; no clear D. The CDR3 covers 20 residues. Germline CDR1 and CDR2: ENHRY and SYGVKD. Trimming left V 0 bases short and J 13 bases short, with 34 bases between. CDR3 residues: CAISESNVWISGRRKSLQFF. The CDR3 DNA reads as TGTGCCATCAGTGAGTCGAATGTCTGGATTTCAGGCCGTCGCAAGAGCCTCCAGTTCTTC.

This clonotype is medium-sized in the sample. This chain uses TRBV29-1 with TRBJ1-1; the D is unclear. CDR1 is SQVTM and CDR2 is ANQGSEA in the germline V gene. The CDR3 consists of 14 residues. The CDR3 coding sequence is TGCAGTGTGCACGGTGGGGTGGAGACGACTGAAGCTTTCTTT. This encodes CSVHGGVETTEAFF.